This passage covers 8 T cell receptor beta chains from one sample sequenced in a study of T-cell reconstitution after alpha-beta-depleted transplantation in children. The library targeted TCRbeta and was prepared with unique molecular identifiers. TCRdb reprocessed the PCR reads via MiXCR and lists one record per CDR3 protein. The sample holds some 840,000 distinct CDR3 sequences, 16% seen once. The sequencing used PBMCs, mostly from graft donor cells, collected 360 days after TCRalphabeta/CD19-depleted stem cell transplant. These receptors came from a male patient younger than 18 who had a stem cell transplant for acute lymphoblastic leukemia, so the T cells may come from the graft donor.

The genes are TRBV10-3 and TRBJ2-1; D is perhaps TRBD1 or TRBD2 (5 bases each). CDR3 length equals 15 residues. Germline V gene sequence: CDR1 ENHRY, CDR2 SYGVKD. Trimming pared 5 bases from V and 10 bases from J, leaving 21 bases between. The CDR3 is CAISPGTQRTGEQFF. The CDR3 region has the DNA TGTGCCATCAGTCCCGGGACGCAAAGAACGGGGGAGCAGTTCTTC.

This clonotype showed up just a few times. The chain uses TRBV7-9 and TRBJ2-3, with D unresolved. V lost 5 bases, J lost 1 base, and 13 bases lay in between. The germline V gene has CDR1 SEHNR and CDR2 FQNEAQ (reference sequence). The CDR3 is made up of 15 amino acids. The CDR3 loop reads CASSEAAGGTDTQYF. CDR3 in DNA: TGTGCCAGCAGCGAAGCAGCTGGGGGCACAGATACGCAGTATTTT. The variable domain in full, with the rest retrieved from reference TRBV7-9 and TRBJ2-3, is DTGVSQNPRHKITKRGQNVTFRCDPISEHNRLYWYRQTLGQGPEFLTYFQNEAQLEKSRLLSDRFSAERPKGSFSTLEIQRTEQGDSAMYLCASSEAAGGTDTQYFGPGTRLTVL.

This clonotype was counted ten times or more. The gene calls are TRBV3-1 and TRBJ1-3, with D uncertain. Germline-derived CDR1 and CDR2 are LGHDT and YNNKEL (reference sequence). This CDR3 spans 13 amino acids. Trimming cost V 3 bases and J 4 bases, with 7 bases left between them. CDR3 sequence reads: CASSHLAGNTIYF. Written as DNA, the CDR3 is TGTGCCAGCAGCCATCTAGCCGGAAACACCATATATTTT. Using reference TRBV3-1 and TRBJ1-3 for the parts outside the CDR3, the full variable domain is DTAVSQTPKYLVTQMGNDKSIKCEQNLGHDTMYWYKQDSKKFLKIMFSYNNKELIINETVPNRFSPKSPDKAHLNLHINSLELGDSAVYFCASSHLAGNTIYFGEGSWLTVV.

J is TRBJ2-1 and V is TRBV7-6, with 7 bases identical to TRBD2. This CDR3 region has 15 residues. Trimming at V came to 3 bases and at J to 5 bases, leaving 7 bases not matched to a gene. Germline loops: CDR1 SGHVS, CDR2 FNYEAQ. CDR3 residues: CASSFASGPNNEQFF. As DNA, the CDR3 is TGTGCCAGCAGCTTTGCTAGCGGACCCAACAATGAGCAGTTCTTC.

This clonotype has only a few counts. The chain uses TRBV21-1 and TRBJ2-2; TRBD2, the table's D call, was not compared with the DNA. TRBV21-1 is tagged as a pseudogene. CDR3 length equals 18 residues. CDR3 in amino acids: CARTQFGLAEANTGELFF. In DNA form, the CDR3 reads TGTGCCAGGACACAGTTCGGACTAGCGGAGGCGAACACCGGGGAGCTGTTTTTT.

As concerns this clonotype: The junction does not match germline at one end; this may be a read error. The rearrangement links TRBV20-1 to TRBJ1-1, with a tentative D call TRBD1 (6 bases). The CDR3 has 13 amino acids. Germline V gene lookup returns CDR1 DFQATT and CDR2 SNEGSKA (reference sequence). CDR3 DNA sequence: TGCAGTGCCAGAGCCAGGGGAAACACTGAAGCTTTCTTT. Translating it yields CSARARGNTEAFF.

This clonotype was seen a few times. The chain combines TRBV9 with TRBJ1-1, with D possibly TRBD1 on 5 matching bases. Trimming took 4 bases from V and 8 from J, leaving 21 bases between them. From germline, CDR1 is SGDLS and CDR2 YYNGEE. The CDR3 covers 15 residues. The CDR3 region has the DNA TGTGCCAGCAGCCCGCCTAAGACAGCCTTACCCGAAGCTTTCTTT. Translation gives CASSPPKTALPEAFF.

V usage is TRBV9 and J usage is TRBJ1-1, with 10 bases that match TRBD1. Trimming took 2 bases from V and 1 from J; bases not matched to a gene: 5. Germline V CDR1 and CDR2: SGDLS, YYNGEE. The CDR3 is 16 amino acids. The CDR3, as DNA: TGTGCCAGCAGCGTGGCGGGACAGGGGAGGAACACTGAAGCTTTCTTT. This translates into CASSVAGQGRNTEAFF. The full variable domain, its missing parts supplied by reference TRBV9 and TRBJ1-1, is DSGVTQTPKHLITATGQRVTLRCSPRSGDLSVYWYQQSLDQGLQFLIQYYNGEERAKGNILERFSAQQFPDLHSELNLSSLELGDSALYFCASSVAGQGRNTEAFFGQGTRLTVV.